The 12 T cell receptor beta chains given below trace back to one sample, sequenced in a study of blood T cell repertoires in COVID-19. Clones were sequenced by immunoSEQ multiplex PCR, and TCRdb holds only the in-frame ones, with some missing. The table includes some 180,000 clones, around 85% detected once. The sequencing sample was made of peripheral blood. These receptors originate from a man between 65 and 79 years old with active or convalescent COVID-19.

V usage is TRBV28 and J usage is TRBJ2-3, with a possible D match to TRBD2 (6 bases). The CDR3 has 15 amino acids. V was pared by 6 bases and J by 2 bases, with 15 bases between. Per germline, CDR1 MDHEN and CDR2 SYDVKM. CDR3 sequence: CASSLPRGFTDTQYF. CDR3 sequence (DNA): TGTGCCAGCAGCCTCCCGCGGGGTTTCACAGATACGCAGTATTTT.

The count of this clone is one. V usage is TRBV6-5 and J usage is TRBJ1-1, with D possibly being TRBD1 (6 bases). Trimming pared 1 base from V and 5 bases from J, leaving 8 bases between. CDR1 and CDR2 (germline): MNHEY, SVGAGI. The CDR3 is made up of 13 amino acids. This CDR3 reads CASSYFQGTEAFF. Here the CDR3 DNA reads TGTGCCAGCAGTTACTTTCAGGGGACTGAAGCTTTCTTT.

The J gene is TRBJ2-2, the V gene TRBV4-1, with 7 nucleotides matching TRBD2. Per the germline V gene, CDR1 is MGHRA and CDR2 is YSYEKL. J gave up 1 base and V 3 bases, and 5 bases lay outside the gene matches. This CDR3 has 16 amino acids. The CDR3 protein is CASSQPWGGNTGELFF. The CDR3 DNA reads TGCGCCAGCAGCCAGCCTTGGGGGGGGAACACCGGGGAGCTGTTTTTT.

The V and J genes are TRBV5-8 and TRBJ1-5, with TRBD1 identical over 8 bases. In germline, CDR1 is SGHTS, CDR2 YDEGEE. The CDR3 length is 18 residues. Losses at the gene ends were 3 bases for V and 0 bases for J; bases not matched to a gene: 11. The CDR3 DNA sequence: TGTGCCAGCAGCTCCGGACAGGGTATCGGATATAGCAATCAGCCCCAGCATTTT. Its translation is CASSSGQGIGYSNQPQHF.

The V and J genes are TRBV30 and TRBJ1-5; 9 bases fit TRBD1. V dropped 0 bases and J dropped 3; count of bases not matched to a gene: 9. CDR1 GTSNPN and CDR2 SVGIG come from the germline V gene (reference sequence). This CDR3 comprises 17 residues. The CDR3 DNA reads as TGTGCCTGGAGTGTACGACAGGGGGAGGGAAACAATCAGCCCCAGCATTTT. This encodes CAWSVRQGEGNNQPQHF.

The DNA of the CDR3 is TGTGCCAGCAGTTTATTCCGCCGGGACAGGGGTTTCTCCTACGAGCAGTACTTC. Its translation: CASSLFRRDRGFSYEQYF. V is TRBV28 and J is TRBJ2-7, with 10 bases matching TRBD1. Germline CDR1 MDHEN, CDR2 SYDVKM. The CDR3 totals 18 residues. The J segment lost 0 bases and the V segment lost 1 base, leaving 9 bases of the junction unmatched.

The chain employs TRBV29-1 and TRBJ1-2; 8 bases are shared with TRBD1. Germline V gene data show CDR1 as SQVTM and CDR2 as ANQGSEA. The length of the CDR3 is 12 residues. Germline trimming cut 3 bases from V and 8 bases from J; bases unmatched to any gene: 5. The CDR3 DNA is TGCAGCGTTGAGAGGACAGGGCGAGGCTACACCTTC. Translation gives CSVERTGRGYTF.

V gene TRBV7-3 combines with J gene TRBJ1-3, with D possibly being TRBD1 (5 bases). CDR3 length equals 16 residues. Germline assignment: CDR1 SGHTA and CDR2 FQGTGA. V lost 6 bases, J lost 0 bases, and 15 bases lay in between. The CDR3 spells CASSYTSGGSGNTIYF. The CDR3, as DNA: TGTGCCAGCAGTTACACTTCGGGGGGCTCTGGAAACACCATATATTTT. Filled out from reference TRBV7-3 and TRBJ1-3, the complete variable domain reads GAGVSQTPSNKVTEKGKYVELRCDPISGHTALYWYRQSLGQGPEFLIYFQGTGAADDSGLPNDRFFAVRPEGSVSTLKIQRTERGDSAVYLCASSYTSGGSGNTIYFGEGSWLTVV.

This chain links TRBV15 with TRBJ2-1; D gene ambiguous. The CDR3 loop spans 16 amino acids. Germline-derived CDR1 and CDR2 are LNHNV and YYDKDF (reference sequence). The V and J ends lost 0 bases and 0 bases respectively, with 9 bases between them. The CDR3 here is CATSRDWLASYNEQFF. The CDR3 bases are TGTGCCACCAGCAGAGATTGGTTAGCCTCCTACAATGAGCAGTTCTTC.

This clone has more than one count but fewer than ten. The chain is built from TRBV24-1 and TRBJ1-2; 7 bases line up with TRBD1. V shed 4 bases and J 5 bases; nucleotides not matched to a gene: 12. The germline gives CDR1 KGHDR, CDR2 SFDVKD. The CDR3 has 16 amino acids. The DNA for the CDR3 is TGTGCCACCAGTGACGCCAGACAGGGTTTTAGGTATGGCTACACCTTC. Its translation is CATSDARQGFRYGYTF.

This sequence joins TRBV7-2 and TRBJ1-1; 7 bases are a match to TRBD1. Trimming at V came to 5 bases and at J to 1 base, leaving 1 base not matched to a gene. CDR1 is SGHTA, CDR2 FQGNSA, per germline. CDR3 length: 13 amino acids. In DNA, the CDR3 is TGTGCCAGCAGCCGACAGGGGAACACTGAAGCTTTCTTT. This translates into CASSRQGNTEAFF.

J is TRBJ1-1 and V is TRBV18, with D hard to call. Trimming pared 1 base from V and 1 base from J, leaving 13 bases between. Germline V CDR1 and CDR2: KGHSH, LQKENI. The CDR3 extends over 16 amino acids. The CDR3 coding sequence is TGTGCCAGCTCACCACAACCGTACAGAAAGAACACTGAAGCTTTCTTT. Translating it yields CASSPQPYRKNTEAFF.